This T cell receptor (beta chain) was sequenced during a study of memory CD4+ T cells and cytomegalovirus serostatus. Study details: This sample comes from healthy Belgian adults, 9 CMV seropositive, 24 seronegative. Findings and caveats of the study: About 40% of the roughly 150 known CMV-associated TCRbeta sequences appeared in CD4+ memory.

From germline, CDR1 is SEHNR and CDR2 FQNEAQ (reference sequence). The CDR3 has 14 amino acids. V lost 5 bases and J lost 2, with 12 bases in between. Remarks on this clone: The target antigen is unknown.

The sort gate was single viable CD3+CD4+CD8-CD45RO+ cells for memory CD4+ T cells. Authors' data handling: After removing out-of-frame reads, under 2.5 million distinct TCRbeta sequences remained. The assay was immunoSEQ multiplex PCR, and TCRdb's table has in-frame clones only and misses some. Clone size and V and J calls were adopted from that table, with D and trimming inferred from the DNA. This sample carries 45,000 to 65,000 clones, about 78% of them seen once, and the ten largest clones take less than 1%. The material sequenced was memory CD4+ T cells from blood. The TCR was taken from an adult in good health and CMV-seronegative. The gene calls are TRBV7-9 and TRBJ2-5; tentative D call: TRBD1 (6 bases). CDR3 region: CASSRTALQETQYF. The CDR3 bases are TGTGCCAGCAGCAGGACAGCTTTACAAGAGACCCAGTACTTC.